This passage covers 11 T cell receptor beta chains from one sample sequenced in a study of blood T cells in healthy people across ages. Sample-barcoded 5' priming and a J-beta primer mix drove a second PCR of roughly 7 to 11 cycles. TCRdb re-analysed the 5' RACE reads in MiXCR, keeping a single row per CDR3 protein. The table shows 1.5 million to 2 million distinct CDR3 sequences, with 28% occurring only once. Sample: blood. Receptors originate from a woman under 40 in good health.

This clonotype was observed a few times. The chain is built from TRBV13 and TRBJ2-7; D is uncertain. The CDR3 contains 14 residues. In germline, CDR1 is PRHDT, CDR2 FYEKMQ (reference sequence). V was pared by 5 bases and J by 7 bases, with 18 bases between. The CDR3 region is CASSPRVQHGEQYF. CDR3 DNA sequence: TGTGCCAGCAGCCCCCGGGTCCAGCACGGGGAGCAGTACTTC.

This rearrangement joins TRBV6-6 to TRBJ2-1; TRBD2 is a possible D gene (6 bases). V gave up 0 bases and J gave up 6 bases, with 9 bases separating them. CDR3 length: 14 residues. Germline V gives CDR1 MNHNY, CDR2 SVGAGI (reference sequence). The CDR3 here is CASSYSGLPNEQFF. DNA for the CDR3: TGTGCCAGCAGTTACTCGGGACTTCCCAATGAGCAGTTCTTC.

This clonotype was found many times. The rearrangement links TRBV20-1 to TRBJ2-7; D is unresolved. Germline assignment: CDR1 DFQATT and CDR2 SNEGSKA (reference sequence). The CDR3 contains 14 residues. The ends were cut back, 3 bases at V and 0 bases at J, with 12 bases in the middle. This chain's CDR3 is CSARDPAVSYEQYF. CDR3 nucleotides: TGCAGTGCTAGGGACCCGGCGGTCTCCTACGAGCAGTACTTC.

This rearrangement joins TRBV15 to TRBJ2-5; 14 bases are shared with TRBD2. Trimming removed 1 base from V and 2 bases from J; junction bases left unmatched: 0. The CDR3 covers 16 residues. Germline loops: CDR1 LNHNV, CDR2 YYDKDF (reference sequence). CDR3 nucleotides: TGTGCCACCAGCAGAGGGACTAGCGGGGGGCAAGAGACCCAGTACTTC. This sequence encodes CATSRGTSGGQETQYF.

This clonotype was counted a few times. The V and J genes are TRBV10-2 and TRBJ1-4, with a tentative D call TRBD1 (5 bases). Trimming took 5 bases from V and 7 from J, leaving 11 bases between them. Germline assignment: CDR1 WSHSY and CDR2 SAAADI. This CDR3 has 13 amino acids. CDR3 residues: CASSRGLPEKLFF. The CDR3 DNA sequence: TGCGCCAGCAGTAGGGGATTACCTGAAAAACTGTTTTTT.

This clonotype was seen at least ten times. The V gene is TRBV20-1, the J gene TRBJ2-7, with 7 bases identical to TRBD2. J gave up 4 bases and V 3 bases, and 6 bases lay outside the gene matches. Germline assignment: CDR1 DFQATT and CDR2 SNEGSKA (reference sequence). This CDR3 region has 13 residues. The CDR3 reads CSASGRERYEQYF. The CDR3 coding sequence is TGCAGTGCTAGTGGGCGGGAGCGGTACGAGCAGTACTTC.

J is TRBJ2-1 and V is TRBV7-6; the match to TRBD1 covers 11 bases. CDR3 size: 14 residues. CDR1 SGHVS and CDR2 FNYEAQ come from the germline V gene. J gave up 8 bases and V 4 bases, and 4 bases lay outside the gene matches. The CDR3 sequence: CASSWTGGQDEQFF. The CDR3 DNA reads as TGTGCCAGCAGCTGGACAGGGGGCCAAGATGAGCAGTTCTTC.

The chain couples TRBV10-3 to TRBJ1-2, with TRBD1 identical over 8 bases. V gave up 4 bases and J gave up 6 bases; unmatched junction bases: 7. Germline loops: CDR1 ENHRY, CDR2 SYGVKD. The CDR3 runs to 14 residues. The CDR3 spells CAISGSSTGDGYTF. In DNA, the CDR3 is TGTGCCATCAGTGGGTCATCGACAGGGGATGGCTACACCTTC.

This clonotype occurred many times. The V and J genes are TRBV10-3 and TRBJ2-3; D call uncertain. The CDR3 spans 16 residues. Trimming stripped 5 bases from V and 2 bases from J, with 17 bases between. Germline loops: CDR1 ENHRY, CDR2 SYGVKD. CDR3 nucleotide sequence: TGTGCCATCAGTAACTCCGGGCAGGATTACACAGATACGCAGTATTTT. It encodes CAISNSGQDYTDTQYF.

In DNA, the CDR3 is TGTGCCAGCAGCGGCCAGGGTGGCCGTGGCGGGGCCAACGTCCTGACTTTC. Its protein product is CASSGQGGRGGANVLTF. The chain carries TRBV6-6 and TRBJ2-6, with D possibly TRBD1 on 5 matching bases. The CDR3 totals 17 residues. Germline V gene data show CDR1 as MNHNY and CDR2 as SVGAGI (reference sequence). V lost 6 bases and J lost 4, with 19 bases in between.

CDR3 bases: TGTGCCAGCAGTGACGGGACGTCAAGGACGGCTGAAGCTTTCTTT. Amino acid sequence: CASSDGTSRTAEAFF. The rearrangement uses TRBV6-1 and TRBJ1-1; possible D gene TRBD1, 5 bases. V lost 3 bases and J lost 6, with 17 bases in between. The CDR3 contains 15 residues. Germline V gene data show CDR1 as MNHNS and CDR2 as SASEGT.